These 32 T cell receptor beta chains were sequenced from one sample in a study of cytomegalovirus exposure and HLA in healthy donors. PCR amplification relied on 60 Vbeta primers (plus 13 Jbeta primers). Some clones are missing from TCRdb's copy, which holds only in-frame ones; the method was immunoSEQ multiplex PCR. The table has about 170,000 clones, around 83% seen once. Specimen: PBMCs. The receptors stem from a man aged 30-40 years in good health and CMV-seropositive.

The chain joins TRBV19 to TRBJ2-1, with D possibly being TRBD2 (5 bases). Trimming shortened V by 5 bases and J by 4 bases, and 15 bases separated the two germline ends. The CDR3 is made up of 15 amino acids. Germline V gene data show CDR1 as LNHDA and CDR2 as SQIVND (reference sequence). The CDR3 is CASSLGLAIYNEQFF. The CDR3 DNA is TGTGCCAGTAGTCTTGGACTCGCGATTTACAATGAGCAGTTCTTC.

The CDR3 sequence is CASSQVSRAGNTIYF. The CDR3 DNA is TGTGCCAGCAGCCAAGTATCCAGGGCTGGAAACACCATATATTTT. The chain links TRBV4-2 to TRBJ1-3; possibly TRBD1 for D (5 bases). The length of the CDR3 is 15 residues. CDR1 is LGHNA and CDR2 is YNFKEQ in the germline V gene. V was cut by 1 base and J by 2 bases, with 9 bases left in between.

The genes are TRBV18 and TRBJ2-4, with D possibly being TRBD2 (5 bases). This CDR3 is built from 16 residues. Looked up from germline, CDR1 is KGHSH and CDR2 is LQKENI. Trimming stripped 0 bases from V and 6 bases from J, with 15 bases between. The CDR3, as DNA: TGTGCCAGCTCACCACCCGGGCTAGCCATTCGAAACATTCAGTACTTC. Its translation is CASSPPGLAIRNIQYF.

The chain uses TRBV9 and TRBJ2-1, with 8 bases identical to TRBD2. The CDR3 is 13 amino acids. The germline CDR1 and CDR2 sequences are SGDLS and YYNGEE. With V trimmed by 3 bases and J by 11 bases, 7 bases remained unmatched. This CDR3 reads CASSEPGTRKQFF. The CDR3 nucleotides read TGTGCCAGCAGCGAGCCCGGGACTAGAAAGCAGTTCTTC.

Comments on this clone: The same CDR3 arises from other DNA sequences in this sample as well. The DNA of the CDR3 is TGTGCCAGCAGTTTATGGGGAGGGAACACTGAAGCTTTCTTT. It yields the protein CASSLWGGNTEAFF. The chain combines TRBV27 with TRBJ1-1; D unresolved. CDR3 length: 14 amino acids. CDR1 is MNHEY, CDR2 SMNVEV, per germline (reference sequence). V was clipped by 1 base and J by 1 base, with 7 bases between them.

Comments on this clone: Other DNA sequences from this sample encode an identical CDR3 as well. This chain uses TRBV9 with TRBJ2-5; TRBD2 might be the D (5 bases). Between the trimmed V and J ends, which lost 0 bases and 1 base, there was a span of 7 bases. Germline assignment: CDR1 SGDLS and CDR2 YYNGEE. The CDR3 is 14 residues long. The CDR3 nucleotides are TGTGCCAGCAGCGTAGGAGGGCCCCAAGAGACCCAGTACTTC. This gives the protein CASSVGGPQETQYF.

CDR3 DNA: TGCGCCAGCAGCTTGTACGGGACTAGGTCCCCCTACGAGCAGTACTTC. Protein: CASSLYGTRSPYEQYF. This sequence joins TRBV5-1 and TRBJ2-7; TRBD2 matches at 8 bases. V shed 1 base and J 2 bases; nucleotides not matched to a gene: 8. This CDR3 has 16 residues. The germline gives CDR1 SGHRS, CDR2 YFSETQ.

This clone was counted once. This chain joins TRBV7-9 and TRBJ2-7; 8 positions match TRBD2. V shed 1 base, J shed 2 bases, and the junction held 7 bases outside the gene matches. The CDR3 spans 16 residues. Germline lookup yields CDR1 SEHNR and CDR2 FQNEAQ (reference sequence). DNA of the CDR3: TGTGCCAGCAGCTTAGACGTAGCGGGAAGTGCCTACGAGCAGTACGTC. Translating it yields CASSLDVAGSAYEQYV.

CDR3 amino acids: CASSLTSSSSGANVLTF. CDR3 sequence (DNA): TGTGCCAGCAGCTTAACTTCTAGCAGCTCTGGGGCCAACGTCCTGACTTTC. The genes are TRBV7-3 and TRBJ2-6; maybe TRBD2 (5 bases). Germline V gives CDR1 SGHTA, CDR2 FQGTGA. Trimming removed 0 bases from V and 0 bases from J, with 9 bases in between. The CDR3 has 17 amino acids.

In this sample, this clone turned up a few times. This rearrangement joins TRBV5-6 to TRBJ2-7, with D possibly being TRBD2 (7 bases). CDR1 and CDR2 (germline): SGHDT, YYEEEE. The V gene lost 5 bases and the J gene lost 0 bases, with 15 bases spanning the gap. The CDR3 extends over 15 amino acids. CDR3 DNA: TGTGCCAGCAGTCTCCGGGGGGCCCACTCCTACGAGCAGTACGTC. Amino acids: CASSLRGAHSYEQYV.

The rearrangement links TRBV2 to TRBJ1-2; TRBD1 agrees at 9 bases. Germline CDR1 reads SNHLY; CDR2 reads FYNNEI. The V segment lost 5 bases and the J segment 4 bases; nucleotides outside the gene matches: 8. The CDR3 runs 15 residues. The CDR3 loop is CASSLRDRALYGYTF. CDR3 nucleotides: TGTGCCAGCAGTCTCCGGGACAGGGCCCTCTATGGCTACACCTTC.

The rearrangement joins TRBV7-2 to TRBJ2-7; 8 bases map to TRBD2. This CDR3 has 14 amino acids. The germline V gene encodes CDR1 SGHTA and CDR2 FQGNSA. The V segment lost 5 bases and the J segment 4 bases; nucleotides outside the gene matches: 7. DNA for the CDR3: TGTGCCAGCAGCCCCGGACTAGCATTTTACGAGCAGTACGTC. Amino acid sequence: CASSPGLAFYEQYV.

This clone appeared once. The CDR3 coding sequence is TGTGCCAGCAGCTTTTTTGAGGGAGGAAGCACCGGGGAGCTGTTTTTT. Translated, it gives CASSFFEGGSTGELFF. The V call is TRBV13, the J call TRBJ2-2; D might be TRBD2 (6 bases). The CDR3 totals 16 residues. Trimming left V 3 bases short and J 4 bases short, with 15 bases between. CDR1 is PRHDT and CDR2 is FYEKMQ in the germline V gene (reference sequence).

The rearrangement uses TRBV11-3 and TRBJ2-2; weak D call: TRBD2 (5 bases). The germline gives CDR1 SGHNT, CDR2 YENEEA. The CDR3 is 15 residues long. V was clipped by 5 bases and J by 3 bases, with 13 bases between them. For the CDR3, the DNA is TGTGCCAGCAGCCCCAGAAGCGGATACACCGGGGAGCTGTTTTTT. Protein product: CASSPRSGYTGELFF.

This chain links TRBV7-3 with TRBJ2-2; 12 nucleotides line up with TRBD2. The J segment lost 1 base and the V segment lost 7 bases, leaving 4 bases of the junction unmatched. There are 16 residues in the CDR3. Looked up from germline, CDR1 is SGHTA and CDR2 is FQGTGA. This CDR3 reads CASTSGLAGNTGELFF. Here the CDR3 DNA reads TGTGCCAGCACCTCGGGACTAGCGGGGAACACCGGGGAGCTGTTTTTT.

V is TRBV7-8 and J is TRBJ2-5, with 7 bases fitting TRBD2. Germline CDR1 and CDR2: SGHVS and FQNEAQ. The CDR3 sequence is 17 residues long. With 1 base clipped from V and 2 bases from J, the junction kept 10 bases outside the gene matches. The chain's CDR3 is CASSLGVLAARQETQYF. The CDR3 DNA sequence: TGTGCCAGCAGCTTAGGAGTGCTAGCGGCTAGACAAGAGACCCAGTACTTC.

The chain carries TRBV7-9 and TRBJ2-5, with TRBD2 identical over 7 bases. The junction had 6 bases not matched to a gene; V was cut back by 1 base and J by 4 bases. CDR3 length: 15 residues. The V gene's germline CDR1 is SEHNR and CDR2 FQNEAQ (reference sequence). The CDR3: CASSLGAGAIETQYF. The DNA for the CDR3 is TGTGCCAGCAGCTTAGGGGCGGGAGCAATAGAGACCCAGTACTTC.

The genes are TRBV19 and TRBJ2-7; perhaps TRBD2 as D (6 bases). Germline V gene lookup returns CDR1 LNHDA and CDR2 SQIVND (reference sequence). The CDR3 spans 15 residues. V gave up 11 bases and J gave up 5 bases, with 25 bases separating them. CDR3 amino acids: CASNSGLRDPHEQYF. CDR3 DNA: TGTGCCTCCAACTCAGGTTTGCGGGACCCCCACGAGCAGTACTTC.

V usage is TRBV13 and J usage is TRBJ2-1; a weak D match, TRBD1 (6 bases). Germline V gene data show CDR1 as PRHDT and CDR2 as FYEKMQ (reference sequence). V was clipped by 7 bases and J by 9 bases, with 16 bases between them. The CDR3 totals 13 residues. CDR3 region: CASNGRGMGEQFF. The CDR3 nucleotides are TGTGCCAGCAACGGAAGGGGGATGGGTGAGCAGTTCTTC.

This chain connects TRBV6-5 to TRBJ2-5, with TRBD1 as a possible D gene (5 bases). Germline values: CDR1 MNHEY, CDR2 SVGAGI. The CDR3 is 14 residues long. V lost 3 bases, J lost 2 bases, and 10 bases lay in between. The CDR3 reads CASSYFDSQETQYF. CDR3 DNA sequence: TGTGCCAGCAGTTATTTCGACAGTCAAGAGACCCAGTACTTC.

CDR3 protein: CASSLGRGNTEAFF. The DNA for the CDR3 is TGTGCCAGCAGCTTGGGCCGGGGGAACACTGAAGCTTTCTTT. V is TRBV5-8 and J is TRBJ1-1; unclear D gene. In germline, CDR1 is SGHTS, CDR2 YDEGEE. Deletions cut 0 bases from V and 1 base from J, with 7 bases between. The CDR3 covers 14 residues.

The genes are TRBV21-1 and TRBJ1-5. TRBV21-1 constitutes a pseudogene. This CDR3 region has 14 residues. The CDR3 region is CASKIYRGNQPQHF. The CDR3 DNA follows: TGTGCCAGCAAAATTTACCGGGGCAATCAGCCCCAGCATTTT.

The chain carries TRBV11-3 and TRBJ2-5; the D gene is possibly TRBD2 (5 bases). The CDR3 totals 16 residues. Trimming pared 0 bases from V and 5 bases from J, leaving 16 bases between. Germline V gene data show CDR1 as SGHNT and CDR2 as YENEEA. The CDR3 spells CASSLDFFTSGETQYF. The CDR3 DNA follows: TGTGCCAGCAGCTTAGATTTTTTCACTAGTGGGGAGACCCAGTACTTC. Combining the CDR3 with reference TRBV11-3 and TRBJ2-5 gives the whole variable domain EAGVVQSPRYKIIEKKQPVAFWCNPISGHNTLYWYLQNLGQGPELLIRYENEEAVDDSQLPKDRFSAERLKGVDSTLKIQPAELGDSAVYLCASSLDFFTSGETQYFGPGTRLLVL.

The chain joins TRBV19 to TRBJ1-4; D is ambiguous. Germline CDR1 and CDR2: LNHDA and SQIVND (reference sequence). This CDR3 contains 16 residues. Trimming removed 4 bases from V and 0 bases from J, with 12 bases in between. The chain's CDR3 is CASSSSQRATNEKLFF. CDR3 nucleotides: TGTGCCAGTAGTAGCTCCCAGCGCGCAACTAATGAAAAACTGTTTTTT.

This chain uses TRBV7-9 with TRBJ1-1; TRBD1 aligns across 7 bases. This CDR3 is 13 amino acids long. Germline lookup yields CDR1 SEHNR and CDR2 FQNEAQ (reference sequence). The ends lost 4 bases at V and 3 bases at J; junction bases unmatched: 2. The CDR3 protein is CASSSGGYTEAFF. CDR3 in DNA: TGTGCCAGCAGCTCAGGGGGTTACACTGAAGCTTTCTTT.

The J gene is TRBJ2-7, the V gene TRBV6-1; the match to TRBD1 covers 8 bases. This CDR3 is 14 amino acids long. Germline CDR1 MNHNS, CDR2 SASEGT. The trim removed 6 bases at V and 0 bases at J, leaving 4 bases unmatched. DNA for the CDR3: TGTGCCAGCAGCCTAGGACAGGGCTCCTACGAGCAGTACTTC. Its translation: CASSLGQGSYEQYF.

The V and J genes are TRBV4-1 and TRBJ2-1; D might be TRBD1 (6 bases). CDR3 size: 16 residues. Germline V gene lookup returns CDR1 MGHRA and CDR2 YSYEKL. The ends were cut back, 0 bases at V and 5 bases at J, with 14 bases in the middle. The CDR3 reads CASSQEQGRKNNEQFF. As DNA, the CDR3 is TGCGCCAGCAGCCAAGAACAGGGCCGGAAAAACAATGAGCAGTTCTTC.

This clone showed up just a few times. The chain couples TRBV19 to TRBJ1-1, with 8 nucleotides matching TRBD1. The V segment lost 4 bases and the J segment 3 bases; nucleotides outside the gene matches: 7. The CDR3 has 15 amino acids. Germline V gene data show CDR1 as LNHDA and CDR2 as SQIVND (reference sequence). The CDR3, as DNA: TGTGCCAGTAGTACGGACAGGGTATCGGACACTGAAGCTTTCTTT. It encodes CASSTDRVSDTEAFF.

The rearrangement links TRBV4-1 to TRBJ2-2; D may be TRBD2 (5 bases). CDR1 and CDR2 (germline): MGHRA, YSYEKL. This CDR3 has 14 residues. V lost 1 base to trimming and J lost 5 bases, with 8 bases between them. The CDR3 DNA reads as TGCGCCAGCAGCCAAGTAGGGAGAACCGGGGAGCTGTTTTTT. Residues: CASSQVGRTGELFF.

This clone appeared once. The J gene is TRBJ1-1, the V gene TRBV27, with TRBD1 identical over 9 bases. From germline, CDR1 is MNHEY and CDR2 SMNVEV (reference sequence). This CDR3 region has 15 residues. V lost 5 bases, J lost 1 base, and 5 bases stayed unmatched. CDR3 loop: CASSVQGAWNTEAFF. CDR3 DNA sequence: TGTGCCAGCAGTGTACAGGGGGCGTGGAACACTGAAGCTTTCTTT.

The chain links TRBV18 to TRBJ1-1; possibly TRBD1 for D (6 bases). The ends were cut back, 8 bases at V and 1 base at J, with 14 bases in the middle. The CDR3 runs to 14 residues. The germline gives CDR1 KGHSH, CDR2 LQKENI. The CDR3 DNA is TGTGCCAGCGCTCGAATACAGGGGAACACTGAAGCTTTCTTT. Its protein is CASARIQGNTEAFF.

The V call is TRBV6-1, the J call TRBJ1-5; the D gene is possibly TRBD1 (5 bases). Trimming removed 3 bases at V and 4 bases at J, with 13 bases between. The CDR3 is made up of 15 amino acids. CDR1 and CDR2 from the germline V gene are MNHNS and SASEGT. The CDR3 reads CASSEWWGSNQPQHF. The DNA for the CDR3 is TGTGCCAGCAGTGAGTGGTGGGGCTCTAATCAGCCCCAGCATTTT.